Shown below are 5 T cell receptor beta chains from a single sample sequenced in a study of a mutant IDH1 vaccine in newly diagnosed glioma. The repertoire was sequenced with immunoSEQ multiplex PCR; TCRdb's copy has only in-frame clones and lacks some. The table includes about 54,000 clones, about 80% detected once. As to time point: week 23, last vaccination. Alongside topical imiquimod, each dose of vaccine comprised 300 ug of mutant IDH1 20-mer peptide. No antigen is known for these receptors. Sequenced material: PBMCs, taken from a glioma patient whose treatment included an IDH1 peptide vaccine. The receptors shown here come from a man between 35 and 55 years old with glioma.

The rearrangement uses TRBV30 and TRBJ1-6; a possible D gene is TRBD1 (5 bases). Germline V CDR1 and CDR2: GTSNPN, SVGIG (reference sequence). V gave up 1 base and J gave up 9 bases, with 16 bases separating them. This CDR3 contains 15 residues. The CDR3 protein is CAWSEWGPTSSPLHF. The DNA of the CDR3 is TGTGCCTGGAGTGAATGGGGACCAACGAGTTCACCCCTCCACTTT.

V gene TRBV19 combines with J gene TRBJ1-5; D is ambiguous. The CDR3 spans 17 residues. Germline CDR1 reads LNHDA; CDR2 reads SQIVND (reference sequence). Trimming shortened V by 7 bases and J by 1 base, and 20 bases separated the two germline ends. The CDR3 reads CASNLVLRTLSNQPQHF. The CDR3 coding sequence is TGTGCCAGTAACTTAGTCCTCCGGACCTTAAGCAATCAGCCCCAGCATTTT.

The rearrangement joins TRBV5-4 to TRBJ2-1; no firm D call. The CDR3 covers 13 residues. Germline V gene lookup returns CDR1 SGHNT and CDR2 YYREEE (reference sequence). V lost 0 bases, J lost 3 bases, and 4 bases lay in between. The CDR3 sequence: CASSLALYNEQFF. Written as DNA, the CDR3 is TGTGCCAGCAGCTTGGCCCTCTACAATGAGCAGTTCTTC.

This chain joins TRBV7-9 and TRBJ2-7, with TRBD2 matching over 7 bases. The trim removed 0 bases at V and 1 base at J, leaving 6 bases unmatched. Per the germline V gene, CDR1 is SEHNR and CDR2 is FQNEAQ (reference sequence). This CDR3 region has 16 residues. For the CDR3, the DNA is TGTGCCAGCAGCTTAGCTGGGGGGGAAAAGTCCTACGAGCAGTACTTC. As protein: CASSLAGGEKSYEQYF.

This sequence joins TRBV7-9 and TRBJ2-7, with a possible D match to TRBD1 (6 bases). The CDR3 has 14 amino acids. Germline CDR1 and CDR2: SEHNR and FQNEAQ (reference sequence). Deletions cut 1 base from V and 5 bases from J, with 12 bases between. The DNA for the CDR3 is TGTGCCAGCAGCTTAGGGCAGGGGATCGACGAGCAGTACTTC. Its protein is CASSLGQGIDEQYF.